The rows below give T cell receptor beta chains drawn from one sample of a study of T cell responses to AZD1222 COVID-19 vaccine. Assay used: immunoSEQ multiplex PCR; TCRdb lists only in-frame clones, some missing. In the table there are some 180,000 clones, roughly nine tenths of which are singletons. This specimen was peripheral blood, taken 28 days after the second AZD1222 dose. The receptors stem from an adult who received the AZD1222 COVID-19 vaccine. Each CDR3 is given with its conserved first and last residue. The D gene is left open where the match is weak. Clone size is shown for a subset of rows, as once, few, many or a class of expanded clone.

d_gene,j_gene,abundance,v_gene,CDR3nt,CDR3aa
NA,TRBJ2-7,NA,TRBV6-5,TGTGCCAGCAACTCGGGCTCCTTATCCTACGAGCAGTACTTC,CASNSGSLSYEQYF
NA,TRBJ2-1,few,TRBV5-6,TGTGCCAGCAGCTCGATCGTTAATGAGCAGTTCTTC,CASSSIVNEQFF
NA,TRBJ2-2,NA,TRBV4-2,TGTGCCAGCAGCCAAGGTCGCCAGAACACCGGGGAGCTGTTTTTT,CASSQGRQNTGELFF
NA,TRBJ2-7,NA,TRBV3-1/TRBV3-2,TGTGCCAGCAGCCACTCGGTAAAGTACGAGCAGTACTTC,CASSHSVKYEQYF
TRBD1,TRBJ2-7,NA,TRBV5-6,TGTGCCAGCAGCTTGCGCCGGACAGGGGGCATATACGAGCAGTACTTC,CASSLRRTGGIYEQYF
TRBD1,TRBJ1-6,NA,TRBV6-5,TGTGCCAGCAGTTACGTAAGACAGGGTAGACCCCTCCACTTT,CASSYVRQGRPLHF
NA,TRBJ1-2,NA,TRBV5-1,TGCGCCAGCAGCTTGGGGGAGCTCTATGGCTACACCTTC,CASSLGELYGYTF
TRBD1,TRBJ1-2,NA,TRBV19,TGTGTCGTTGGGACAGGGGGAGGCTACACCTTC,CVVGTGGGYTF
NA,TRBJ1-1,NA,TRBV6-2/TRBV6-3,TGTGCCAGCAGTTACTTCGGGGGGGTGAACACTGAAGCTTTCTTT,CASSYFGGVNTEAFF
NA,TRBJ2-5,once,TRBV18,TGTGCCAGCTCACCTGCTACAGGGAAAGAGACCCAGTACTTC,CASSPATGKETQYF
TRBD1,TRBJ2-2,NA,TRBV24-1,TGTGCCACCAGTGAGACCGGGACAGTGGACACCGGGGAGCTGTTTTTT,CATSETGTVDTGELFF
NA,TRBJ1-1,NA,TRBV29-1,TGCAGCGTCGGAGGCGGGGGGGCCTTGAACACTGAAGCTTTCTTT,CSVGGGGALNTEAFF
NA,TRBJ1-2,NA,TRBV6-4,TGTGCCAGCAGTGCCGAAAGCAGGGGAGGCTATGGCTACACCTTC,CASSAESRGGYGYTF
TRBD2,TRBJ2-1,NA,TRBV19,TGTGCCAGTTCTTTAACGGGGGGCTCCTACAATGAGCAGTTCTTC,CASSLTGGSYNEQFF
NA,TRBJ2-5,many,TRBV29-1,TGCAGCGTCCTAATGACTCAAGAGACCCAGTACTTC,CSVLMTQETQYF
TRBD1,TRBJ1-6,NA,TRBV5-1,TGCGCCAGCAGCCGGGACAGGGGATTGTCACCCCTCCACTTT,CASSRDRGLSPLHF
NA,TRBJ2-1,NA,TRBV29-1,TGCAGCGCTAAGGGGTCCTACAATGAGCAGTTCTTC,CSAKGSYNEQFF
NA,TRBJ2-3,NA,TRBV20-1,TGCAGTGCTCCTTATACAGATACGCAGTATTTT,CSAPYTDTQYF
NA,TRBJ1-3,NA,TRBV5-5,TGTGCCAGCAGCTGGGGCCGTTCTTCTGGAAACACCATATATTTT,CASSWGRSSGNTIYF
TRBD2,TRBJ2-5,once,TRBV19,TGTGCCAGTAGAAAGGGAAGCGGGGGTCAAGAGACCCAGTACTTC,CASRKGSGGQETQYF
TRBD1,TRBJ1-2,NA,TRBV2,TGTGCCAGTAGACAGGGACAGGGGACTGGCTACACCTTC,CASRQGQGTGYTF
NA,TRBJ2-7,NA,TRBV5-1,TGCGCCAGCAGCCGAGGAGGGCCCTACGAGCAGTACTTC,CASSRGGPYEQYF
NA,TRBJ1-1,NA,TRBV7-3,TGTGCCAGCAGCTTTCGCAGGGAGGGTGAAGCTTTCTTT,CASSFRREGEAFF
NA,TRBJ2-3,NA,TRBV6-6,TGTGCCAGCAGTTACTCCAAGGGGGTTTCCACAGATACGCAGTATTTT,CASSYSKGVSTDTQYF
NA,TRBJ2-5,NA,TRBV5-1,TGCGCCAGCAGCTTAAAGGGAGCGGAGACCCAGTACTTC,CASSLKGAETQYF
NA,TRBJ1-6,NA,TRBV4-1,TGCGCCAGCAGCCAAGATCCGGGATATAATTCACCCCTCCACTTT,CASSQDPGYNSPLHF
NA,TRBJ2-7,NA,TRBV9,TGTGCCAGCAGCCCAGGTGGAAATTCCGCCTACGAGCAGTACTTC,CASSPGGNSAYEQYF
NA,TRBJ2-7,NA,TRBV2,TGTGCCAGCAGTGAAGCGCTAGGGACCCTCTACGAGCAGTACTTC,CASSEALGTLYEQYF
TRBD2,TRBJ2-2,NA,TRBV5-5,TGTGCCAGCAGCTCCCTAGCGGGGGGGCCAACCGGGGAGCTGTTTTTT,CASSSLAGGPTGELFF
NA,TRBJ1-3,few,TRBV5-6,TGTGCCAGCAGCTTGGGGCCCTCTGGAAACACCATATATTTT,CASSLGPSGNTIYF
NA,TRBJ1-6,once,TRBV2,TGTGCCAGCAGAGGAGAAGCTCTTGTTAATTCACCCCTCCACTTT,CASRGEALVNSPLHF
TRBD1,TRBJ1-1,NA,TRBV4-1,TGCGCCAGCAGCCTAACGATGGGACAGCGGAACACTGAAGCTTTCTTT,CASSLTMGQRNTEAFF
NA,TRBJ1-5,NA,TRBV3-1/TRBV3-2,TGTGCCAGCAGCCAAGGCTCCCGGCAGCCCCAGCATTTT,CASSQGSRQPQHF
NA,TRBJ2-7,once,TRBV6-5,TGTGCCAGCAGGCCGGACAATAGCTACGAGCAGTACTTC,CASRPDNSYEQYF
NA,TRBJ2-7,NA,TRBV4-2,TGTGCCAGCAGCCAATTCCAACCCGGGACTGACGAGCAGTACTTC,CASSQFQPGTDEQYF
NA,TRBJ2-5,NA,TRBV11-2,TGTGCCAGCAGTTCCCGGCGGGCCTCAGAGACCCAGTACTTC,CASSSRRASETQYF
NA,TRBJ1-3,NA,TRBV2,TGTGCCAGCACCCCGGGGGGTTATGGAAACACCATATATTTT,CASTPGGYGNTIYF
NA,TRBJ1-6,NA,TRBV7-6,TGTGCCAGCAGCCGAGAGGAGGCCTCCTATAATTCACCCCTCCACTTT,CASSREEASYNSPLHF
NA,TRBJ1-1,NA,TRBV12-5,TGTGCTAGTGGTTTTAAGGCCCTGCCCACTGAAGCTTTCTTT,CASGFKALPTEAFF
NA,TRBJ1-5,few,TRBV11-2,TGTGCCAGCAGCTCCGGGGCAGGGCTGGACAATCAGCCCCAGCATTTT,CASSSGAGLDNQPQHF
NA,TRBJ1-5,once,TRBV18,TGTGCCAGCTCACCACGGGGGGACAATCAGCCCCAGCATTTT,CASSPRGDNQPQHF
TRBD2,TRBJ2-4,NA,TRBV19,TGTGCCAGTAGTATTGGACTAGCGGGAACAAACATTCAGTACTTC,CASSIGLAGTNIQYF
NA,TRBJ2-2,NA,TRBV11-3,TGTGCCAGCAGTCCTTCATCGGGGGAGCTGTTTTTT,CASSPSSGELFF
TRBD2,TRBJ2-1,NA,TRBV11-2,TGTGCCAGCAGTCCAATCCCAGCGGGAGTGTACAATGAGCAGTTCTTC,CASSPIPAGVYNEQFF
NA,TRBJ1-6,NA,TRBV4-1,TGCGCCAGCAGCCAAGAATACCGGACAGCTAATTCACCCCTCCACTTT,CASSQEYRTANSPLHF